Here is one T cell receptor (beta chain) with its context. The data derive from a study of cytomegalovirus exposure and HLA in healthy donors. PCR involved 60 Vbeta and 13 Jbeta primers. Per the authors' pipeline: A later analysis tallied about 80 million unique TCR beta chains, 8.5 million to 11 million of them shared. The assay was immunoSEQ multiplex PCR, and TCRdb's table has in-frame clones only and misses some. V and J calls plus clone size are reproduced from that table; the DNA served to infer D and trimming. The table lists 130,000 to 150,000 clones, around 72% of them singletons. The material sequenced was PBMCs. The receptor comes from a human donor in good health.

The CDR3 DNA is TGTGCCAGCAGCTCAGACGGGGGAAGGCAGTTCTTC. This encodes CASSSDGGRQFF. The chain joins TRBV7-9 to TRBJ2-1; D is perhaps TRBD2 (6 bases). CDR1 is SEHNR and CDR2 is FQNEAQ in the germline V gene (reference sequence). This CDR3 has 12 amino acids. V dropped 4 bases and J dropped 12 bases, with 13 bases sitting between them. Full variable domain (rest looked up from reference TRBV7-9 and TRBJ2-1): DTGVSQNPRHKITKRGQNVTFRCDPISEHNRLYWYRQTLGQGPEFLTYFQNEAQLEKSRLLSDRFSAERPKGSFSTLEIQRTEQGDSAMYLCASSSDGGRQFFGPGTRLTVL.